Listed below are T cell receptor beta chains from one sample, sequenced in a study of blood T cell repertoires in COVID-19. Produced via immunoSEQ multiplex PCR; TCRdb's table is partial and in-frame only. Here the sample spans just over 250,000 clones, 88% being singletons. The sample consisted of peripheral blood. These receptors all come from a man in his sixties who had recovered from COVID-19. CDR3s include the opening cysteine and the closing phenylalanine or tryptophan. The order of the fields is J gene, V gene, CDR3 protein.

TRBJ2-6 TRBV3-1/TRBV3-2 CASSQDSSVRKKLASSGANVLTF
TRBJ1-6 TRBV18 CASSPQGAKNNSPLHF
TRBJ2-4 TRBV7-9 CASSSLLAKNIQYF
TRBJ1-2 TRBV19 CASSIMGTGDYGYTF
TRBJ1-2 TRBV15 CATGERQYYGYTF
TRBJ2-3 TRBV5-5 CASSGSYRIGRTDTQYF
TRBJ1-6 TRBV11-1 CASNPDRGAGSPLHF
TRBJ2-7 TRBV6-5 CASSPGLASYEQYF
TRBJ2-3 TRBV3-1/TRBV3-2 CASSHPGQGAVTDTQYF
TRBJ2-7 TRBV30 CAWSGGQGRDEYF
TRBJ2-5 TRBV5-1 CASSIGLAGETQYF
TRBJ1-4 TRBV5-1 CASSLGQVPELSTNEKLFF
TRBJ2-7 TRBV6-5 CASRAGQGSEQYF
TRBJ2-5 TRBV5-1 CASSGQGGGETQYF
TRBJ2-7 TRBV5-5 CASSPNWRLVGSSNEQYF
TRBJ2-7 TRBV7-2 CASSFRGDYEQYF
TRBJ2-1 TRBV5-1 CASSLGGGHEQFF